This T cell receptor (beta chain) was identified in a study of blood T cell repertoires in COVID-19. Original methodology: The assay estimated nucleated cells by amplifying reference gene primers. Clones were read by immunoSEQ multiplex PCR, and TCRdb kept only the in-frame ones, dropping some. The DNA was the basis for D and trimming; V, J and clone size are from that table. This table has fewer than 350,000 clones, around nine tenths appearing once. Germline CDR1 reads LNHDA; CDR2 reads SQIVND (reference sequence). The CDR3 is 17 residues long. Losses at the gene ends were 6 bases for V and 4 bases for J; bases not matched to a gene: 9.

The chain uses TRBV19 and TRBJ2-3; TRBD2 agrees at 14 bases. The clonotype originates from a man between 60 and 70 years old who had recovered from COVID-19. The sequenced sample consisted of PBMCs or T cells enriched from blood (not recorded which). The CDR3 DNA follows: TGTGCCAGTAGCCGACTAGCGGGAGGGTCCTTCGCAGATACGCAGTATTTT. It yields the protein CASSRLAGGSFADTQYF.